Only one count was recorded for the clone carrying this T cell receptor (beta chain). This sample is drawn from a study of blood T cell repertoires in COVID-19. In the study overall: There were acute and convalescent COVID-19 samples, and they came from the United States, Italy and Spain. Sources were T cells, B-cell-depleted T cells, or PBMCs; the material itself was cDNA or gDNA.

In the authors' workflow: Cell counts per sample came from amplifying reference gene primers. Clones were sequenced by immunoSEQ multiplex PCR, and TCRdb holds only the in-frame ones, with some missing. V and J calls and clone size follow that table, whereas D and trimming were derived from the DNA. This sample has about 91,000 clones; roughly 91% occur once, and the top ten carry around 4.7%. The CDR3 runs 19 residues. Between the trimmed V and J ends, which lost 1 base and 7 bases, there was a span of 28 bases. CDR1 is KGHSH, CDR2 LQKENI, per germline. This TCR derives from a woman aged 80 or over with active COVID-19. The sequenced material came from peripheral blood. This chain uses TRBV18 with TRBJ1-2, with D tentatively TRBD1 (5 bases). The CDR3 DNA follows: TGTGCCAGCTCACCACGCGGTCCCGGGGGGACCGGGCCGAAAGGTGGCTACACCTTC. Its protein product is CASSPRGPGGTGPKGGYTF.